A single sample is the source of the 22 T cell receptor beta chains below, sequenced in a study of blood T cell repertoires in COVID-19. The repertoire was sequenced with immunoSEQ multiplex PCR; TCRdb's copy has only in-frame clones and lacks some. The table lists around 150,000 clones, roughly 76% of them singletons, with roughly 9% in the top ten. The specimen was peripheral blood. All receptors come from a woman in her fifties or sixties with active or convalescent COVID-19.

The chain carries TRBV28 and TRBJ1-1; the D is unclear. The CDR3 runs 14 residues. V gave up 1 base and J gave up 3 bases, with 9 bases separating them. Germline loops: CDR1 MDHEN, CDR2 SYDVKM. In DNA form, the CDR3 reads TGTGCCAGCAGTTTATCCCAGGTCGACACTGAAGCTTTCTTT. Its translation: CASSLSQVDTEAFF.

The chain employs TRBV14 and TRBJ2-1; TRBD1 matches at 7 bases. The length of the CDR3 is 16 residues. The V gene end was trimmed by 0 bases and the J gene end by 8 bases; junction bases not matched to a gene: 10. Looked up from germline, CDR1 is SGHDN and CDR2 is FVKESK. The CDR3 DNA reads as TGTGCCAGCAGCCAAGAAAGCTTCAGGGGGTTGGATGAGCAGTTCTTC. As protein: CASSQESFRGLDEQFF.

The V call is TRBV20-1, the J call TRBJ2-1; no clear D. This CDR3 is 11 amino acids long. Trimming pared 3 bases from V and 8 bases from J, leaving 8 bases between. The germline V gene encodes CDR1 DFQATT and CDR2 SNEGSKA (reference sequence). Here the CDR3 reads CSASLVHEQFF. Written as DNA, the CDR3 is TGCAGTGCTAGTCTAGTCCATGAGCAGTTCTTC.

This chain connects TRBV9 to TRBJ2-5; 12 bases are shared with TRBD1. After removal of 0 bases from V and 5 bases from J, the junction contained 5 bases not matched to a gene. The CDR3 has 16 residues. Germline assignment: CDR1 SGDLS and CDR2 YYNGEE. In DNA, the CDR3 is TGTGCCAGCAGCGTAGGCGGGGACAGGGGGCAGGAGACCCAGTACTTC. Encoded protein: CASSVGGDRGQETQYF.

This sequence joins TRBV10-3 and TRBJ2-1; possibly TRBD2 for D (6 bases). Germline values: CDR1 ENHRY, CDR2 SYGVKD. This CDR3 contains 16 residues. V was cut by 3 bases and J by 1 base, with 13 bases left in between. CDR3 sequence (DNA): TGTGCCATCAGTGATGCTAGCGTAGGGTCCTACAATGAGCAGTTCTTC. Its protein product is CAISDASVGSYNEQFF.

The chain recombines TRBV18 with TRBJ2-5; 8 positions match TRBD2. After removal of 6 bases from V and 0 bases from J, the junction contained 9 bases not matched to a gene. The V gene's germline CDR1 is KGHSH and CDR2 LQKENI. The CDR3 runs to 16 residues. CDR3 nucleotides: TGTGCCAGCTCCTTCTCGGGAGGGGGAAACCAAGAGACCCAGTACTTC. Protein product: CASSFSGGGNQETQYF.

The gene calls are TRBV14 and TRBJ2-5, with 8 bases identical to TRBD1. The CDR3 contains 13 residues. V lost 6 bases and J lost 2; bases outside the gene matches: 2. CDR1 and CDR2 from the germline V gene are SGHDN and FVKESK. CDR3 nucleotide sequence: TGTGCCAGCAGGGGGACAGGTCAAGAGACCCAGTACTTC. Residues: CASRGTGQETQYF.

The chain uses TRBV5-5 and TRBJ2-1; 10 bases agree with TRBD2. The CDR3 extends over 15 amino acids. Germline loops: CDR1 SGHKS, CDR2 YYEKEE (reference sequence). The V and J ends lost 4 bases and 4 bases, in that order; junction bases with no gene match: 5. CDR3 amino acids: CASSHGLAVYNEQFF. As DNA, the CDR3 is TGTGCCAGCAGCCACGGACTAGCGGTGTACAATGAGCAGTTCTTC.

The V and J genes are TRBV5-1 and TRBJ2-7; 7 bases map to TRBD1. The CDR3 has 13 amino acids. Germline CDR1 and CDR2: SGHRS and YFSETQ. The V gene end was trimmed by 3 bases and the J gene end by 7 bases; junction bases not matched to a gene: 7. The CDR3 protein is CASSWTGLGEQYF. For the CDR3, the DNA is TGCGCCAGCAGCTGGACAGGACTCGGGGAGCAGTACTTC. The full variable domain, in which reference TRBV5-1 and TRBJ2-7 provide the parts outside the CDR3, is KAGVTQTPRYLIKTRGQQVTLSCSPISGHRSVSWYQQTPGQGLQFLFEYFSETQRNKGNFPGRFSGRQFSNSRSEMNVSTLELGDSALYLCASSWTGLGEQYFGPGTRLTVT.

Here the CDR3 reads CASSERGSKNIQYF. The CDR3 DNA reads TGTGCCAGCAGTGAAAGGGGAAGCAAAAACATTCAGTACTTC. The chain has TRBV6-1 and TRBJ2-4; D perhaps matches TRBD1 (5 bases). V dropped 2 bases and J dropped 3 bases, with 8 bases sitting between them. The CDR3 runs 14 residues. Germline-derived CDR1 and CDR2 are MNHNS and SASEGT.

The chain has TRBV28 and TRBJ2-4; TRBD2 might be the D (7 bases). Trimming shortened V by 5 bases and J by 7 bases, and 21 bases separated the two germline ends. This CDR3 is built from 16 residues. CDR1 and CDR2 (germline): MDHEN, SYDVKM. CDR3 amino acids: CASSPSGGTFGNIQYF. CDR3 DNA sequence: TGTGCCAGCAGTCCCTCCGGGGGGACATTTGGGAACATTCAGTACTTC.

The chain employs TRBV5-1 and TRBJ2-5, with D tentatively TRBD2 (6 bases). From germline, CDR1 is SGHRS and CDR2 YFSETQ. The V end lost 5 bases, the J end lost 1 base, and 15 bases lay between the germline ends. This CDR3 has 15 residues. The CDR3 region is CASRPPGSPQETQYF. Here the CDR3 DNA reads TGCGCCAGCAGACCTCCCGGGAGCCCCCAAGAGACCCAGTACTTC.

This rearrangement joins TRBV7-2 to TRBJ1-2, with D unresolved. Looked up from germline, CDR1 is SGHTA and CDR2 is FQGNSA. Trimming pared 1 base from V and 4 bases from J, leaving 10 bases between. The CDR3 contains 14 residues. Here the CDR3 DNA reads TGTGCCAGCAGCTTAGTTGGCAGATTCTATGGCTACACCTTC. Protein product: CASSLVGRFYGYTF.

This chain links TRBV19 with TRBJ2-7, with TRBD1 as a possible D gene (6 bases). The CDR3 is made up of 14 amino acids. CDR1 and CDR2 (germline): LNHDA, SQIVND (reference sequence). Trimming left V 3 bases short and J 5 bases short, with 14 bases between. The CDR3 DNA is TGTGCCAGTAGTATTGACAGGATGGTCGACGAGCAGTACTTC. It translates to CASSIDRMVDEQYF.

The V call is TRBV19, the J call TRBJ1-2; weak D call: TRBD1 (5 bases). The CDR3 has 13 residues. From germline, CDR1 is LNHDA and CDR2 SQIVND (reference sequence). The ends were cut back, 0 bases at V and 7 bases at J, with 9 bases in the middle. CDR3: CASSIDFGGGYTF. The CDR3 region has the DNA TGTGCCAGTAGTATAGATTTCGGGGGTGGCTACACCTTC.

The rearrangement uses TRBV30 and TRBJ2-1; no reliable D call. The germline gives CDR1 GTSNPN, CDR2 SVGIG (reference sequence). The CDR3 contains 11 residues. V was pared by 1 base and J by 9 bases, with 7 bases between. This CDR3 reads CAWSAVGEQFF. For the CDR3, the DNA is TGTGCCTGGAGTGCGGTTGGTGAGCAGTTCTTC.

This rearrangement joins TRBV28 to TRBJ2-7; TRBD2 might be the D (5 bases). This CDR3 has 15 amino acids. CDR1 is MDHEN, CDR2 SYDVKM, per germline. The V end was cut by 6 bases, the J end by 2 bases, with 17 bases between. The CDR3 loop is CASSRPTGKTYEQYF. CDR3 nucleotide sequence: TGTGCCAGCAGCCGACCGACCGGGAAAACCTACGAGCAGTACTTC.

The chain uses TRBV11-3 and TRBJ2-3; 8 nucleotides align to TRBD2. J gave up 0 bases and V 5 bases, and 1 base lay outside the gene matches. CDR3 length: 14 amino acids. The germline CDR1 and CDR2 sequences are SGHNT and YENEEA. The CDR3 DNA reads TGTGCCAGCAGCGCGGGGGGAAGCACAGATACGCAGTATTTT. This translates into CASSAGGSTDTQYF.

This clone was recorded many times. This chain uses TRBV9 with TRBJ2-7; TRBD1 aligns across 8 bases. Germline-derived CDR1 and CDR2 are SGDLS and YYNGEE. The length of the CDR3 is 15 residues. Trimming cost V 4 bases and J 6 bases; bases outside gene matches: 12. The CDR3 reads CASSLGQENVGEQYF. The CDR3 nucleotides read TGTGCCAGCAGCCTGGGACAGGAGAATGTAGGCGAGCAGTACTTC. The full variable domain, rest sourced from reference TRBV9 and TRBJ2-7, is DSGVTQTPKHLITATGQRVTLRCSPRSGDLSVYWYQQSLDQGLQFLIQYYNGEERAKGNILERFSAQQFPDLHSELNLSSLELGDSALYFCASSLGQENVGEQYFGPGTRLTVT.

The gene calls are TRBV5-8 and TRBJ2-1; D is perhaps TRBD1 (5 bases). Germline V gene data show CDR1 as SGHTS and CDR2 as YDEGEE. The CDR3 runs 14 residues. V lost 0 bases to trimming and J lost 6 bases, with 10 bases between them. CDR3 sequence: CASSLVGVSNEQFF. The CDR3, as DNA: TGTGCCAGCAGCTTGGTAGGGGTCAGCAATGAGCAGTTCTTC.

In nucleotides, the CDR3 is TGTGCCAGCAGACACGACAGGGTTCTTAACTATGGCTACACCTTC. Its protein is CASRHDRVLNYGYTF. The rearrangement links TRBV28 to TRBJ1-2; 7 bases fit TRBD1. Looked up from germline, CDR1 is MDHEN and CDR2 is SYDVKM. This CDR3 comprises 15 residues. V shed 6 bases and J 1 base; nucleotides not matched to a gene: 8.

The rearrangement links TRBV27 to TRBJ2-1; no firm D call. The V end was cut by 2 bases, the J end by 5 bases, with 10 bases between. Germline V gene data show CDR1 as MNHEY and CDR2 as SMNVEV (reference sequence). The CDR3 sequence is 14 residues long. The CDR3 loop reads CASSLSPEHNEQFF. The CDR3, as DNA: TGTGCCAGCAGTTTAAGTCCAGAACACAATGAGCAGTTCTTC.